A single sample gave rise to the 12 T cell receptor beta chains below, sequenced in a study of CD8 T cells in Susac syndrome. RNA, at roughly 0.45 to 1 ug, was reverse transcribed with random hexamers. TCRdb ran MiXCR on the immunoSEQ multiplex PCR reads and lists one entry per CDR3 protein. The repertoire has around 270,000 distinct CDR3 sequences, around 91% of them found once; the top ten carry about 0.17%. The sample taken for sequencing was CD8+ T cells from PBMCs. The receptors originated from a human donor with multiple sclerosis.

The V and J genes are TRBV6-1 and TRBJ2-1; perhaps TRBD2 as D (5 bases). The CDR3 totals 11 residues. Trimming shortened V by 8 bases and J by 9 bases, and 11 bases separated the two germline ends. Germline-derived CDR1 and CDR2 are MNHNS and SASEGT. The CDR3 loop reads CASESGSEQFF. The CDR3, as DNA: TGTGCCAGCGAATCGGGAAGTGAGCAGTTCTTC.

The chain links TRBV19 to TRBJ2-2; no clear D gene. The CDR3 is 12 residues long. Trimming took off 5 bases at V and 7 bases at J, with 8 bases between the two ends. CDR1 LNHDA and CDR2 SQIVND come from the germline V gene (reference sequence). The CDR3 region is CASSPGIGELFF. The CDR3 region has the DNA TGTGCCAGTAGTCCTGGAATCGGGGAGCTGTTTTTT.

V gene TRBV7-2 combines with J gene TRBJ2-7; 7 bases match TRBD2. Germline lookup yields CDR1 SGHTA and CDR2 FQGNSA. V dropped 5 bases and J dropped 2; count of bases not matched to a gene: 9. The CDR3 sequence is 15 residues long. CDR3 protein: CASSLGGIGPYEQYF. The CDR3 DNA reads as TGTGCCAGCAGCCTGGGGGGGATCGGGCCCTACGAGCAGTACTTC.

The chain links TRBV7-9 to TRBJ2-3; D is perhaps TRBD1 or TRBD2 (5 bases each). CDR3 length: 15 amino acids. Between the trimmed V and J ends, which lost 3 bases and 1 base, there was a span of 11 bases. The V gene's germline CDR1 is SEHNR and CDR2 FQNEAQ (reference sequence). The CDR3 DNA follows: TGTGCCAGCAGCTTCAAAGGGGACCGCACAGATACGCAGTATTTT. It encodes CASSFKGDRTDTQYF.

This rearrangement joins TRBV27 to TRBJ2-7; 7 positions match TRBD2. The CDR3 runs to 14 residues. The junction had 3 bases not matched to a gene; V was cut back by 0 bases and J by 4 bases. The germline V gene has CDR1 MNHEY and CDR2 SMNVEV (reference sequence). CDR3 loop: CASSLSAGVYEQYF. Written as DNA, the CDR3 is TGTGCCAGCAGTTTATCGGCGGGGGTTTACGAGCAGTACTTC.

This chain uses TRBV29-1 with TRBJ1-2; D is undetermined. The V and J ends lost 4 bases and 8 bases respectively, with 20 bases between them. The CDR3 consists of 14 residues. Looked up from germline, CDR1 is SQVTM and CDR2 is ANQGSEA. CDR3 residues: CSVVLPRSPYGYTF. CDR3 DNA sequence: TGCAGCGTTGTGCTGCCCCGATCCCCTTACGGCTACACCTTC. Variable domain in full (rest from reference TRBV29-1 and TRBJ1-2): SAVISQKPSRDICQRGTSLTIQCQVDSQVTMMFWYRQQPGQSLTLIATANQGSEATYESGFVIDKFPISRPNLTFSTLTVSNMSPEDSSIYLCSVVLPRSPYGYTFGSGTRLTVV.

This chain connects TRBV15 to TRBJ2-1, with 8 bases lining up with TRBD2. V dropped 7 bases and J dropped 4; count of bases not matched to a gene: 6. Per germline, CDR1 LNHNV and CDR2 YYDKDF (reference sequence). This CDR3 spans 14 amino acids. The CDR3, as DNA: TGTGCCACCACCGAGGGACTAGTTTACAATGAGCAGTTCTTC. Protein sequence: CATTEGLVYNEQFF.

V gene TRBV28 combines with J gene TRBJ2-5; no clear D. CDR3 length equals 14 residues. The germline V gene encodes CDR1 MDHEN and CDR2 SYDVKM. V was shortened by 6 bases and J by 1 base, with 12 bases between the two germline ends. The CDR3 protein is CASRSEFRQETQYF. DNA for the CDR3: TGTGCCAGCAGGTCGGAATTTCGCCAAGAGACCCAGTACTTC.

The chain links TRBV20-1 to TRBJ2-1; perhaps TRBD2 as D (5 bases). Germline V gene sequence: CDR1 DFQATT, CDR2 SNEGSKA (reference sequence). V lost 3 bases to trimming and J lost 0 bases, with 12 bases between them. The CDR3 is 15 residues long. The CDR3 reads CSASGMPGSYNEQFF. The CDR3 bases are TGCAGTGCTAGCGGGATGCCCGGCTCCTACAATGAGCAGTTCTTC.

In its sample, this clonotype was seen once. The J gene is TRBJ1-4, the V gene TRBV5-4, with D uncertain. The germline gives CDR1 SGHNT, CDR2 YYREEE (reference sequence). V was cut by 4 bases and J by 3 bases, with 13 bases left in between. CDR3 length: 15 amino acids. The chain's CDR3 is CASSTNLRPNEKLFF. The CDR3 DNA is TGTGCCAGCAGCACGAATCTTCGCCCTAATGAAAAACTGTTTTTT.

V usage is TRBV27 and J usage is TRBJ2-1; the D gene is possibly TRBD2 (6 bases). V was clipped by 1 base and J by 7 bases, with 11 bases between them. This CDR3 has 14 amino acids. Germline CDR1 MNHEY, CDR2 SMNVEV (reference sequence). The CDR3 reads CASSLFGSLNEQFF. The CDR3 DNA is TGTGCCAGCAGTTTATTCGGGAGTTTAAATGAGCAGTTCTTC.

The chain carries TRBV30 and TRBJ1-1, with D unresolved. Per germline, CDR1 GTSNPN and CDR2 SVGIG (reference sequence). The CDR3 extends over 11 amino acids. V was clipped by 1 base and J by 6 bases, with 6 bases between them. CDR3 nucleotide sequence: TGTGCCTGGAGTGAAACATCTGAAGCTTTCTTT. It is translated as CAWSETSEAFF.